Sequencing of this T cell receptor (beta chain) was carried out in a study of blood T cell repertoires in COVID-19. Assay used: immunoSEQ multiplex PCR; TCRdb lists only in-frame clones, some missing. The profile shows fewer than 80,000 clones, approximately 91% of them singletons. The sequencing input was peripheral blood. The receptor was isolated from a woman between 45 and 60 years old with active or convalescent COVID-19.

CDR3 loop: CSVAPQGGTEAFF. In DNA, the CDR3 is TGCAGCGTGGCCCCCCAGGGAGGCACTGAAGCTTTCTTT. The V call is TRBV29-1, the J call TRBJ1-1; possibly TRBD1 for D (5 bases). Germline-derived CDR1 and CDR2 are SQVTM and ANQGSEA. This CDR3 comprises 13 residues. V dropped 6 bases and J dropped 4 bases, with 15 bases sitting between them.